This TCR beta chain was identified in a study of blood T cell repertoires in COVID-19. This clone has just a few counts. Generated by immunoSEQ multiplex PCR, the TCRdb table keeps only in-frame clones and is missing some. Counted here are fewer than 110,000 clones, around 82% occurring once; the ten biggest clones make up roughly 4.6%. This receptor was obtained from a human donor in a cohort sampled during active COVID-19. The sequenced sample was peripheral blood.

The CDR3 nucleotides are TGTGCCAGCAGCTTATCACGGACTAGTGAAAACATTCAGTACTTC. This sequence encodes CASSLSRTSENIQYF. The V and J genes are TRBV11-2 and TRBJ2-4; TRBD2 matches at 7 bases. Germline V gives CDR1 SGHAT, CDR2 FQNNGV. With 2 bases clipped from V and 5 bases from J, the junction kept 6 bases outside the gene matches. The CDR3 has 15 residues.